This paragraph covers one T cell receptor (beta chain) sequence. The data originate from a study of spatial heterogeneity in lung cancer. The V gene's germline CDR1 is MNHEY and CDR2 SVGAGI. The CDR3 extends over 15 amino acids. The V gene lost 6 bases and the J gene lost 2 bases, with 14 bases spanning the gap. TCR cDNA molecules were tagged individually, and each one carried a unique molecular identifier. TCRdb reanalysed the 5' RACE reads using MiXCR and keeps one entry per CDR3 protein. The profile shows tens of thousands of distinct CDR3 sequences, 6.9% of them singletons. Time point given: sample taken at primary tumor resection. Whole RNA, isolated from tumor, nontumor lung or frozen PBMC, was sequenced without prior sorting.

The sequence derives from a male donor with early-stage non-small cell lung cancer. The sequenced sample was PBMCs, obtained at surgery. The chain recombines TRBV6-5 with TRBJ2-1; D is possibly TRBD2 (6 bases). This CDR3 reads CASRISGGAYNEQFF. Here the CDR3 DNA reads TGTGCCAGCAGAATTAGCGGCGGGGCCTACAATGAGCAGTTCTTC.